The next 5 T cell receptor beta chains were all read from a single sample in a study of blood T cell repertoires in COVID-19 (TCRdb year 2020). Libraries were constructed by the immunoSEQ multiplex PCR assay. The source is immuneACCESS, and TCRdb retained only in-frame sequences with V and J called. Part of the clones is not carried over; for the studies checked, unresolved V genes explain less than half of this, and the remainder is unexplained. Present in this sample are fewer than 130,000 clones, about three quarters of which were seen just once. Roughly 17% of the sample is in the top ten clones. The material sequenced was peripheral blood. These receptors were obtained from a woman aged 80 or over with active or convalescent COVID-19.

The V call is TRBV5-4, the J call TRBJ2-1, with TRBD1 identical over 7 bases. This CDR3 is built from 13 residues. V shed 4 bases and J 10 bases; nucleotides not matched to a gene: 8. Germline V CDR1 and CDR2: SGHNT, YYREEE (reference sequence). For the CDR3, the DNA is TGTGCCAGCAGCCCCGACCGGGGACAGGAGCAGTTCTTC. Translation: CASSPDRGQEQFF.

The chain is built from TRBV7-6 and TRBJ2-7, with 10 nucleotides matching TRBD1. The germline V gene has CDR1 SGHVS and CDR2 FNYEAQ. CDR3 length equals 15 residues. Trimming removed 4 bases from V and 1 base from J; junction bases left unmatched: 4. The CDR3 DNA sequence: TGTGCCAGCAGCTCGGGACAGGGGACGTCCTACGAGCAGTACTTC. Protein product: CASSSGQGTSYEQYF.

The genes are TRBV4-3 and TRBJ1-2, with 7 bases that match TRBD1. Losses at the gene ends were 1 base for V and 4 bases for J; bases not matched to a gene: 9. CDR1 is LGHNA, CDR2 YSLEER, per germline. This CDR3 has 16 amino acids. The chain's CDR3 is CASSQVSGTESYGYTF. The CDR3 DNA reads as TGCGCCAGCAGCCAAGTCTCGGGGACAGAGTCCTATGGCTACACCTTC.

This sequence joins TRBV11-2 and TRBJ1-1; the D gene is possibly TRBD1 (5 bases). The V gene lost 3 bases and the J gene lost 3 bases, with 8 bases spanning the gap. Per the germline V gene, CDR1 is SGHAT and CDR2 is FQNNGV. This CDR3 spans 13 amino acids. The CDR3 DNA reads as TGTGCCAGCAGCTTTGGGGCAGACACTGAAGCTTTCTTT. This translates into CASSFGADTEAFF.

The gene calls are TRBV7-2 and TRBJ2-1; TRBD1 matches at 7 bases. Germline CDR1 is SGHTA and CDR2 is FQGNSA. The ends lost 5 bases at V and 4 bases at J; junction bases unmatched: 14. This CDR3 comprises 17 residues. CDR3 sequence reads: CASSNSGHRGIYNEQFF. The CDR3 DNA is TGTGCCAGCAGCAATAGTGGCCACAGGGGTATATACAATGAGCAGTTCTTC.